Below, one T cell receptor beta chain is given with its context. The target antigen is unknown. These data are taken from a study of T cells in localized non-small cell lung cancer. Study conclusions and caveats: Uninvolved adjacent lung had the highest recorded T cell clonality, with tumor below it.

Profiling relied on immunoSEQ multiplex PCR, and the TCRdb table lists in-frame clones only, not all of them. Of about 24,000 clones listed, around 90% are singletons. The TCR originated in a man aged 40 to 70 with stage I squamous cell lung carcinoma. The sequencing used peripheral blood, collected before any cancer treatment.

The CDR3 DNA is TGTGCCAGCAGTGAAAAGGGGAGGGATCAGCCCCAGCATTTT. Translated, it gives CASSEKGRDQPQHF. The chain uses TRBV6-1 and TRBJ1-5; a possible D gene is TRBD1 (5 bases). The V gene's germline CDR1 is MNHNS and CDR2 SASEGT. V lost 2 bases, J lost 5 bases, and 10 bases lay in between. The CDR3 runs 14 residues.